The 25 T cell receptor beta chains presented below share a single source sample, sequenced in a study of T cells in localized non-small cell lung cancer. This table comes from immunoSEQ multiplex PCR, and its TCRdb copy is limited to in-frame clones, with some not included. This table has over 70,000 clones, less than 90% appearing once. Source: peripheral blood, taken before any cancer treatment. The source of these receptors is a male donor older than 55 with stage III squamous cell lung carcinoma.

In nucleotides, the CDR3 is TGTGCCACCAGCAGACAAACCCGGGGAACAGATACGCAGTATTTT. Translated: CATSRQTRGTDTQYF. The chain couples TRBV15 to TRBJ2-3; TRBD2 is a possible D gene (5 bases). Germline V lookup: CDR1 LNHNV, CDR2 YYDKDF (reference sequence). The CDR3 contains 15 residues. Trimming shortened V by 2 bases and J by 3 bases, and 12 bases separated the two germline ends.

The V call is TRBV5-1, the J call TRBJ2-1, with 7 positions matching TRBD1. The CDR3 consists of 14 residues. V shed 0 bases, J shed 5 bases, and the junction held 2 bases outside the gene matches. Germline-derived CDR1 and CDR2 are SGHRS and YFSETQ. CDR3 protein: CASSLGDRNNEQFF. In DNA form, the CDR3 reads TGCGCCAGCAGCTTGGGGGACAGAAACAATGAGCAGTTCTTC.

The CDR3 sequence is CASIATGGYEQYV. The CDR3 coding sequence is TGTGCCAGCATCGCCACGGGAGGTTACGAGCAGTACGTC. The V call is TRBV28, the J call TRBJ2-7; 7 nucleotides align to TRBD2. CDR3 length equals 13 residues. In germline, CDR1 is MDHEN, CDR2 SYDVKM. The J segment lost 4 bases and the V segment lost 7 bases, leaving 7 bases of the junction unmatched.

CDR3 nucleotide sequence: TGCGCCAGCAGCTTGGCCGGGGTAAGGGAAGAGACCCAGTACTTC. Encoded protein: CASSLAGVREETQYF. The rearrangement joins TRBV5-1 to TRBJ2-5; D possibly corresponds to TRBD2 (5 bases). V lost 0 bases to trimming and J lost 3 bases, with 12 bases between them. The CDR3 covers 15 residues. The germline CDR1 and CDR2 sequences are SGHRS and YFSETQ. The complete variable domain, with remaining parts taken from reference TRBV5-1 and TRBJ2-5, reads KAGVTQTPRYLIKTRGQQVTLSCSPISGHRSVSWYQQTPGQGLQFLFEYFSETQRNKGNFPGRFSGRQFSNSRSEMNVSTLELGDSALYLCASSLAGVREETQYFGPGTRLLVL.

The chain joins TRBV5-1 to TRBJ1-1, with TRBD1 as a possible D gene (6 bases). The CDR3 sequence is 15 residues long. The V gene's germline CDR1 is SGHRS and CDR2 YFSETQ. V was cut by 3 bases and J by 1 base, with 13 bases left in between. DNA for the CDR3: TGCGCCAGCAGCTCGGGGGGGACACCGAACACTGAAGCTTTCTTT. Its translation: CASSSGGTPNTEAFF.

This rearrangement joins TRBV6-1 to TRBJ1-1, with D hard to call. The CDR3 spans 11 residues. V lost 6 bases to trimming and J lost 0 bases, with 2 bases between them. The germline gives CDR1 MNHNS, CDR2 SASEGT. The chain's CDR3 is CASSMNTEAFF. CDR3 in DNA: TGTGCCAGCAGCATGAACACTGAAGCTTTCTTT.

The gene calls are TRBV5-6 and TRBJ1-1; D perhaps matches TRBD1 (6 bases). The CDR3 totals 16 residues. Germline V gene lookup returns CDR1 SGHDT and CDR2 YYEEEE. Trimming shortened V by 5 bases and J by 1 base, and 18 bases separated the two germline ends. Written as DNA, the CDR3 is TGTGCCAGCAGGTTCAGGGGTGTTGGTCGGAACACTGAAGCTTTCTTT. Residues: CASRFRGVGRNTEAFF.

This clone was recorded once. The chain joins TRBV5-5 to TRBJ2-1; 9 nucleotides line up with TRBD2. The CDR3 contains 14 residues. After removal of 4 bases from V and 4 bases from J, the junction contained 3 bases not matched to a gene. Germline CDR1 SGHKS, CDR2 YYEKEE (reference sequence). CDR3 sequence (DNA): TGTGCCAGCAGCCCGACTAGCGGTTACAATGAGCAGTTCTTC. It encodes CASSPTSGYNEQFF. The entire variable domain, with the rest obtained from reference TRBV5-5 and TRBJ2-1, is as follows: DAGVTQSPTHLIKTRGQQVTLRCSPISGHKSVSWYQQVLGQGPQFIFQYYEKEERGRGNFPDRFSARQFPNYSSELNVNALLLGDSALYLCASSPTSGYNEQFFGPGTRLTVL.

This chain uses TRBV6-5 with TRBJ2-7; the D gene could be TRBD1 or TRBD2 (5 bases each). The V gene lost 6 bases and the J gene lost 3 bases, with 12 bases spanning the gap. The CDR3 sequence is 13 residues long. In germline, CDR1 is MNHEY, CDR2 SVGAGI. This CDR3 is CASSFGTFYEQYF. The CDR3 nucleotides are TGTGCCAGCAGCTTCGGGACCTTCTACGAGCAGTACTTC.

The gene calls are TRBV4-3 and TRBJ2-7; 9 bases are a match to TRBD1. CDR1 is LGHNA, CDR2 YSLEER, per germline. The CDR3 is 16 residues long. Unmatched junction bases numbered 9, after V lost 3 bases and J lost 3 bases. The CDR3 DNA follows: TGCGCCAGCAGCCAGCGCACAGGGGGCCCCCTCTACGAGCAGTACTTC. This encodes CASSQRTGGPLYEQYF.

A word on this clone: Other DNA sequences in this specimen translate into the identical CDR3. This chain joins TRBV6-1 and TRBJ1-1; 9 bases align to TRBD1. CDR3 size: 14 residues. The ends lost 5 bases at V and 3 bases at J; junction bases unmatched: 4. Germline V gene sequence: CDR1 MNHNS, CDR2 SASEGT. The CDR3: CASSSRDRDTEAFF. As DNA, the CDR3 is TGTGCCAGCAGTTCCCGGGACAGGGACACTGAAGCTTTCTTT.

The chain recombines TRBV5-4 with TRBJ2-3, with D tentatively TRBD1 (5 bases). The CDR3 runs to 14 residues. The V and J ends lost 0 bases and 4 bases respectively, with 9 bases between them. Per germline, CDR1 SGHNT and CDR2 YYREEE (reference sequence). CDR3 amino acids: CASSLEGYADTQYF. The CDR3 DNA reads TGTGCCAGCAGCTTGGAGGGGTACGCAGATACGCAGTATTTT. Variable domain in full (rest from reference TRBV5-4 and TRBJ2-3): ETGVTQSPTHLIKTRGQQVTLRCSSQSGHNTVSWYQQALGQGPQFIFQYYREEENGRGNFPPRFSGLQFPNYSSELNVNALELDDSALYLCASSLEGYADTQYFGPGTRLTVL.

The chain carries TRBV5-4 and TRBJ2-1; D unresolved. Germline V gene lookup returns CDR1 SGHNT and CDR2 YYREEE (reference sequence). The CDR3 runs to 13 residues. Trimming left V 3 bases short and J 2 bases short, with 6 bases between. Here the CDR3 DNA reads TGTGCCAGCAGCTCCGGACCCTACAATGAGCAGTTCTTC. Residues: CASSSGPYNEQFF.

The rearrangement uses TRBV6-5 and TRBJ1-2; 8 positions agree with TRBD1. J was trimmed by 0 bases and V by 5 bases; bases with no gene match: 2. CDR1 is MNHEY, CDR2 SVGAGI, per germline. This CDR3 has 14 residues. The CDR3 nucleotides read TGTGCCAGCAGTCGGACAGGGTCTAACTATGGCTACACCTTC. Protein sequence: CASSRTGSNYGYTF.

This chain links TRBV2 with TRBJ1-4; 8 bases are shared with TRBD1. V shed 7 bases and J 5 bases; nucleotides not matched to a gene: 6. The CDR3 is 14 residues long. Germline loops: CDR1 SNHLY, CDR2 FYNNEI. The CDR3 loop reads CASTSGGGNEKLFF. The CDR3 DNA sequence: TGTGCCAGCACTTCAGGGGGCGGGAATGAAAAACTGTTTTTT.

The chain combines TRBV5-6 with TRBJ2-2; 7 nucleotides match TRBD1. With V trimmed by 3 bases and J by 4 bases, 9 bases remained unmatched. The germline V gene encodes CDR1 SGHDT and CDR2 YYEEEE. The CDR3 is made up of 16 amino acids. CDR3 residues: CASSSTGVFGTGELFF. CDR3 nucleotides: TGTGCCAGCAGCTCTACAGGGGTTTTTGGCACCGGGGAGCTGTTTTTT. The complete variable domain, with remaining parts taken from reference TRBV5-6 and TRBJ2-2, reads DAGVTQSPTHLIKTRGQQVTLRCSPKSGHDTVSWYQQALGQGPQFIFQYYEEEERQRGNFPDRFSGHQFPNYSSELNVNALLLGDSALYLCASSSTGVFGTGELFFGEGSRLTVL.

The chain joins TRBV10-3 to TRBJ2-7; 7 bases are a match to TRBD2. Germline V CDR1 and CDR2: ENHRY, SYGVKD. The V and J ends lost 2 bases and 3 bases, in that order; junction bases with no gene match: 7. The length of the CDR3 is 15 residues. The CDR3: CAISEGREGDYEQYF. The CDR3 DNA reads TGTGCCATCAGTGAGGGCAGGGAGGGAGACTACGAGCAGTACTTC.

The chain couples TRBV6-6 to TRBJ1-4; tentative D call: TRBD1 (5 bases). Germline V gene lookup returns CDR1 MNHNY and CDR2 SVGAGI (reference sequence). V shed 8 bases and J shed 2 bases, with 12 bases lying between them. There are 14 residues in the CDR3. The CDR3 spells CASARDSTNEKLFF. The CDR3 nucleotides read TGTGCCAGCGCACGGGACTCGACTAATGAAAAACTGTTTTTT.

The V gene is TRBV10-3, the J gene TRBJ1-5, with D possibly TRBD1 on 5 matching bases. The CDR3 spans 15 residues. Trimming stripped 2 bases from V and 7 bases from J, with 15 bases between. Germline-derived CDR1 and CDR2 are ENHRY and SYGVKD. DNA for the CDR3: TGTGCCATCAGTGAGGGGGGGGTAAGAGGCCAGCCCCAGCATTTT. Translated, it gives CAISEGGVRGQPQHF.

This chain joins TRBV11-2 and TRBJ1-3; no clear D gene. Deletions cut 0 bases from V and 0 bases from J, with 12 bases between. Per the germline V gene, CDR1 is SGHAT and CDR2 is FQNNGV. The CDR3 consists of 17 residues. The CDR3 loop reads CASSLDGWISSGNTIYF. CDR3 nucleotide sequence: TGTGCCAGCAGCTTAGATGGGTGGATTTCCTCTGGAAACACCATATATTTT.

V and J are TRBV19 and TRBJ2-1, with 7 bases fitting TRBD1. This CDR3 has 18 amino acids. Germline CDR1 is LNHDA and CDR2 is SQIVND (reference sequence). The V gene end was trimmed by 1 base and the J gene end by 0 bases; junction bases not matched to a gene: 9. The CDR3 nucleotides read TGTGCCAGTAGTATAGCGGTACAGGGGCTTAGCTCCTACAATGAGCAGTTCTTC. Encoded protein: CASSIAVQGLSSYNEQFF.

The table lists this clone with a few counts. The J gene is TRBJ2-1, the V gene TRBV7-3, with 9 nucleotides matching TRBD2. The germline gives CDR1 SGHTA, CDR2 FQGTGA. The V gene end was trimmed by 5 bases and the J gene end by 6 bases; junction bases not matched to a gene: 8. The CDR3 spans 15 residues. The CDR3 spells CASSPRGGAGNEQFF. As DNA, the CDR3 is TGTGCCAGCAGCCCTCGCGGGGGGGCCGGCAATGAGCAGTTCTTC. Drawing the rest from reference TRBV7-3 and TRBJ2-1, the complete variable domain is GAGVSQTPSNKVTEKGKYVELRCDPISGHTALYWYRQSLGQGPEFLIYFQGTGAADDSGLPNDRFFAVRPEGSVSTLKIQRTERGDSAVYLCASSPRGGAGNEQFFGPGTRLTVL.

The chain is built from TRBV10-3 and TRBJ1-6, with D perhaps matching TRBD1 (6 bases). V lost 11 bases, J lost 7 bases, and 24 bases lay in between. This CDR3 region has 16 residues. Germline V gene sequence: CDR1 ENHRY, CDR2 SYGVKD. The CDR3 bases are TGTGCCTCCCGAGGCCAGCAGGGGCTGGGGAATTCACCCCTCCACTTT. It encodes CASRGQQGLGNSPLHF.

V gene TRBV7-2 combines with J gene TRBJ1-4; no clear D. V was pared by 5 bases and J by 0 bases, with 10 bases between. Germline CDR1 is SGHTA and CDR2 is FQGNSA. The CDR3 contains 15 residues. CDR3 coding DNA: TGTGCCAGCAGCCGCAACAGCGCAACTAATGAAAAACTGTTTTTT. Translation gives CASSRNSATNEKLFF.

This chain links TRBV18 with TRBJ1-3; D unclear. V was cut by 3 bases and J by 1 base, with 13 bases left in between. The germline V gene has CDR1 KGHSH and CDR2 LQKENI. CDR3 length: 16 amino acids. CDR3 protein: CASSPDSEASGNTIYF. The CDR3 region has the DNA TGTGCCAGCTCACCGGATTCGGAAGCATCTGGAAACACCATATATTTT.